This record covers a single T cell receptor beta chain. This sample is part of a study of OX40 agonist ivuxolimab in advanced cancers. Here immunoSEQ multiplex PCR was the method, and the copy in TCRdb shows in-frame clones only, minus some. The data hold 25,000 to 35,000 clones, with over 90% observed a single time. This CDR3 spans 20 amino acids. The junction had 21 bases not matched to a gene; V was cut back by 4 bases and J by 8 bases. Germline CDR1 SGHTS, CDR2 YDEGEE. The rearrangement uses TRBV5-8 and TRBJ2-1, with 13 bases lining up with TRBD2. The receptor comes from an adult with an advanced solid tumor such as melanoma, head and neck, liver or kidney cancer. Sequencing was performed on CD4+ or CD8+ T cells sorted from blood, taken in a trial of the OX40 agonist ivuxolimab. CDR3 nucleotide sequence: TGTGCCAGCAGCCCTGGGACAGGAGGACTAGCGGGAGTGACGACGGATGAGCAGTTCTTC. Translated, it gives CASSPGTGGLAGVTTDEQFF.